This T cell receptor beta chain was recovered during a study of T cells in Graves' hyperthyroidism and ophthalmopathy. General study findings and limits: Progression to ophthalmopathy was predicted a median of 6.5 months early. Classification by a 13 V-J model distinguished ophthalmopathy from stable hyperthyroidism.

What was amplified from RNA transcripts were TCR beta CDR3 regions. The primer set for the first-round RT-PCR of the TCR CDR3 was HTBI. TCRdb re-analysed the multiplex PCR reads in MiXCR, keeping a single row per CDR3 protein. This sample has about 720,000 distinct CDR3 sequences, with about 16% found just once. This clonotype has a handful of counts. Its antigen is not known. Any patient presenting with uncontrolled infection, other autoimmune disease, pregnancy or lactation was left out. This CDR3 has 15 amino acids. Germline CDR1 LNHNV, CDR2 YYDKDF (reference sequence). V gave up 2 bases and J gave up 4 bases; unmatched junction bases: 3.

The source of this sequence is a man aged 18-30 years with Graves' hyperthyroidism. J is TRBJ2-5 and V is TRBV15; TRBD2 matches at 11 bases. Sequencing was performed on blood. CDR3 sequence: CATSRLTSGRETQYF. CDR3 coding DNA: TGTGCCACCAGCAGACTCACTAGCGGGAGAGAGACCCAGTACTTC.